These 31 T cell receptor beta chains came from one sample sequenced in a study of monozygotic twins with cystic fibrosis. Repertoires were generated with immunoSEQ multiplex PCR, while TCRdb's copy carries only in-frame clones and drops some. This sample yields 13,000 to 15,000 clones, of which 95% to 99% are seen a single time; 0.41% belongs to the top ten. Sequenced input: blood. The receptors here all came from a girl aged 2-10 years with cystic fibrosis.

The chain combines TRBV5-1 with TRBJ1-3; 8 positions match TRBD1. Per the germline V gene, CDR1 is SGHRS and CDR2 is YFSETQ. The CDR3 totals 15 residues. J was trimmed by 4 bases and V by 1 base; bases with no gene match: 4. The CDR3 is CASSLQGAQGNTIYF. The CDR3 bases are TGCGCCAGCAGCTTGCAGGGGGCGCAAGGAAACACCATATATTTT.

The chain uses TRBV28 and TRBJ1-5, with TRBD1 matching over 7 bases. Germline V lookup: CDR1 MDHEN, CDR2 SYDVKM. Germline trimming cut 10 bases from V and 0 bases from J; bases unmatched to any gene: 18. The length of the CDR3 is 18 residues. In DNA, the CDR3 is TGTGCCACGCACAAGACCCGGCCCGGGACAGATAGCAATCAGCCCCAGCATTTT. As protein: CATHKTRPGTDSNQPQHF.

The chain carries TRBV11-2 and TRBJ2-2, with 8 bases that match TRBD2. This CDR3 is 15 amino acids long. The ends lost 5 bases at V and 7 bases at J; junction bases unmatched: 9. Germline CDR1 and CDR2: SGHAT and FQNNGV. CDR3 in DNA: TGTGCCAGCAGCCCCGTAGCGGGGTTAGGCGGGGAGCTGTTTTTT. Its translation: CASSPVAGLGGELFF.

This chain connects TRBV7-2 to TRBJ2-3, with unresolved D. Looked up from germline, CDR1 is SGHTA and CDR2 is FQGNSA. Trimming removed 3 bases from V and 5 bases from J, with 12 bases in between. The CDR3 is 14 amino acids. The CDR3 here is CASSLVGGGDTQYF. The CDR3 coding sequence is TGTGCCAGCAGCTTGGTGGGTGGCGGAGATACGCAGTATTTT.

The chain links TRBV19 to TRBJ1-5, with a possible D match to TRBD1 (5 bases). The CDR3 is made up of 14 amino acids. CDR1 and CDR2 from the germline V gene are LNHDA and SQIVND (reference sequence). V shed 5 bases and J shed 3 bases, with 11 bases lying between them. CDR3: CASSARDHNQPQHF. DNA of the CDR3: TGTGCCAGTAGTGCCCGGGACCACAATCAGCCCCAGCATTTT.

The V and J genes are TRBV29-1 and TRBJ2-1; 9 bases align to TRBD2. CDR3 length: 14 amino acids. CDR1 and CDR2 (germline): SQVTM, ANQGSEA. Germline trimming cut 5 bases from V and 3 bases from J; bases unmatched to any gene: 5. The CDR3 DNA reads TGCAGCGTTCGGGCTAGCGGGAACTACAATGAGCAGTTCTTC. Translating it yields CSVRASGNYNEQFF.

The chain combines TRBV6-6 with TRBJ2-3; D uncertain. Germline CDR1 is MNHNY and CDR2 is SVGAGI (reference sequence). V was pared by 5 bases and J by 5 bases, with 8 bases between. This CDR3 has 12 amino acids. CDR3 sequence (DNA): TGTGCCAGCAGTAAATCCGGAGATACGCAGTATTTT. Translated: CASSKSGDTQYF.

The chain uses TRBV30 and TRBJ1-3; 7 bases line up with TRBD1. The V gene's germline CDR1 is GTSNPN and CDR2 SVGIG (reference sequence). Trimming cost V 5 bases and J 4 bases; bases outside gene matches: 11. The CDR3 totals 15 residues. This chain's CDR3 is CAWSWRGTVGNTIYF. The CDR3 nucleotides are TGTGCCTGGTCTTGGCGTGGGACAGTAGGAAACACCATATATTTT.

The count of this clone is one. CDR3 nucleotide sequence: TGTGCTAGTGGTTCCCCTCCTAAGGGGACAGGGACGGGGGAGCAGTACTTC. Residues: CASGSPPKGTGTGEQYF. The rearrangement links TRBV12-5 to TRBJ2-7; TRBD1 aligns across 9 bases. V was clipped by 4 bases and J by 7 bases; unmatched bases: 17. The length of the CDR3 is 17 residues. The germline V gene has CDR1 LGHNT and CDR2 FRNRAP.

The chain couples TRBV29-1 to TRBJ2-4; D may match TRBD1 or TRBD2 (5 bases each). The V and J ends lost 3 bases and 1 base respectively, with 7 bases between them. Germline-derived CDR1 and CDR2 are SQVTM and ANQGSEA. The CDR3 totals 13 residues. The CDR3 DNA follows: TGCAGCGTTGACAGGGACGCCAAAAACATTCAGTACTTC. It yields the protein CSVDRDAKNIQYF. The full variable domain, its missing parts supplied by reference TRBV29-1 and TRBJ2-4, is SAVISQKPSRDICQRGTSLTIQCQVDSQVTMMFWYRQQPGQSLTLIATANQGSEATYESGFVIDKFPISRPNLTFSTLTVSNMSPEDSSIYLCSVDRDAKNIQYFGAGTRLSVL.

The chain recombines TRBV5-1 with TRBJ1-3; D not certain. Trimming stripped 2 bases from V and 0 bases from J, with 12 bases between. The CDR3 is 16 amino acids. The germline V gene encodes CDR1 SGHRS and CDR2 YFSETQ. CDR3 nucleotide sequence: TGCGCCAGCAGCTTCAGTAATCCCTTCTCTGGAAACACCATATATTTT. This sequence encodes CASSFSNPFSGNTIYF.

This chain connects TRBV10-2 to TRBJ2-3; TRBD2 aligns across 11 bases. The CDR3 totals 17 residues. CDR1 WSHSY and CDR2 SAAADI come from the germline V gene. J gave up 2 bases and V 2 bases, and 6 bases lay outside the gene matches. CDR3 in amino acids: CASSEIAGGPPTDTQYF. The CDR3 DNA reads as TGCGCCAGCAGTGAGATAGCGGGAGGGCCTCCCACAGATACGCAGTATTTT.

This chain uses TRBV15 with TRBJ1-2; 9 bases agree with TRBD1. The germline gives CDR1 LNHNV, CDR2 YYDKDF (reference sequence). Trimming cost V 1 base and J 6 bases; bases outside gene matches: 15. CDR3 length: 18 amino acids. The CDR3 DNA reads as TGTGCCACCAGCAGAGTCGGTGAACCCTCCGGGACAGGGAATGGCTACACCTTC. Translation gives CATSRVGEPSGTGNGYTF. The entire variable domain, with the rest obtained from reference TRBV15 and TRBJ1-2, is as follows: DAMVIQNPRYQVTQFGKPVTLSCSQTLNHNVMYWYQQKSSQAPKLLFHYYDKDFNNEADTPDNFQSRRPNTSFCFLDIRSPGLGDTAMYLCATSRVGEPSGTGNGYTFGSGTRLTVV.

In DNA, the CDR3 is TGTGCCAGCAGCGTAGATTCAGATACGCAGTATTTT. Translation: CASSVDSDTQYF. V is TRBV9 and J is TRBJ2-3; no firm D call. This CDR3 is 12 amino acids long. From germline, CDR1 is SGDLS and CDR2 YYNGEE. V shed 0 bases and J shed 4 bases, with 3 bases lying between them.

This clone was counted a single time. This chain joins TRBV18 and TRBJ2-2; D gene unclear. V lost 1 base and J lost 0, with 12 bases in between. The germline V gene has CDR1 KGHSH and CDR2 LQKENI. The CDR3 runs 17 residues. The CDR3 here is CASSPLSRQANTGELFF. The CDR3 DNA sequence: TGTGCCAGCTCACCACTTTCGCGGCAGGCGAACACCGGGGAGCTGTTTTTT.

CDR3 DNA sequence: TGTGCCAGCAGCCCCAACCCCGGTAGCGTTTACACCGGGGAGCTGTTTTTT. As protein: CASSPNPGSVYTGELFF. The chain combines TRBV11-1 with TRBJ2-2, with D tentatively TRBD2 (5 bases). V was trimmed by 5 bases and J by 3 bases, leaving 19 bases between them. Germline CDR1 reads SGHAT; CDR2 reads FQDESV (reference sequence). CDR3 size: 17 residues.

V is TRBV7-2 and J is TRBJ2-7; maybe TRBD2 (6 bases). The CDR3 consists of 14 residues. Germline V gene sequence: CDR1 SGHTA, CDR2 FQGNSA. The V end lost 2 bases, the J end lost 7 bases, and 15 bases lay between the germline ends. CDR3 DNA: TGTGCCAGCAGCTTACGACTGGGCGCGGGGGAGCAGTACTTC. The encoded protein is CASSLRLGAGEQYF.

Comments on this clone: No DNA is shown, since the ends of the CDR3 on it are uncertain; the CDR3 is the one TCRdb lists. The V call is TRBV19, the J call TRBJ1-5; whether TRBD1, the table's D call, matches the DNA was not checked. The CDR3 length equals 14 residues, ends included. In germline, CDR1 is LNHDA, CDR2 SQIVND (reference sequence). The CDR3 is CASTSGQSNQPQHF.

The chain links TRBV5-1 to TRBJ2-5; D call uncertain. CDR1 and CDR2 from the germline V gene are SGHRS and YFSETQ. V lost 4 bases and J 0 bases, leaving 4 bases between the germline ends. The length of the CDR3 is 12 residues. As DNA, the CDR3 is TGCGCCAGCAGCAACTACCAAGAGACCCAGTACTTC. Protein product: CASSNYQETQYF.

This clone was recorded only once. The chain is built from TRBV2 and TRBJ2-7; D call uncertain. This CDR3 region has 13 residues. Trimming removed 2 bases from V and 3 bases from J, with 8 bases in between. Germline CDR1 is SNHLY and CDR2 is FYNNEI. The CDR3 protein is CASSEWTVYEQYF. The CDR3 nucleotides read TGTGCCAGCAGTGAATGGACGGTCTACGAGCAGTACTTC.

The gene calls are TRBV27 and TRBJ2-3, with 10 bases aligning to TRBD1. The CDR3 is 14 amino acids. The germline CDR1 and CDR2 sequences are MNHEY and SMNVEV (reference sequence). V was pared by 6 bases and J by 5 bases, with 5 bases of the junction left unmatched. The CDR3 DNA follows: TGTGCCAGCAGCATGGGACAGGGGAAAGATACGCAGTATTTT. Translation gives CASSMGQGKDTQYF.

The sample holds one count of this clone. In DNA form, the CDR3 reads TGTGCCAGCAGGCCCACAGGGTCCTACGAGCAGTACTTC. As protein: CASRPTGSYEQYF. The gene calls are TRBV6-5 and TRBJ2-7; possible D gene TRBD1, 6 bases. The germline V gene has CDR1 MNHEY and CDR2 SVGAGI. Trimming removed 6 bases from V and 1 base from J, with 10 bases in between. This CDR3 spans 13 amino acids.

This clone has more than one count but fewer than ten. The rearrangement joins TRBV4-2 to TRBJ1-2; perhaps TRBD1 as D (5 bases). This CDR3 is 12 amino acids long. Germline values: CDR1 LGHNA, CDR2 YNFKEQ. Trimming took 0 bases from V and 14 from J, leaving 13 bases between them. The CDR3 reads CASSQDQGYPTF. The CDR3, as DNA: TGTGCCAGCAGCCAAGACCAGGGTTATCCGACCTTC.

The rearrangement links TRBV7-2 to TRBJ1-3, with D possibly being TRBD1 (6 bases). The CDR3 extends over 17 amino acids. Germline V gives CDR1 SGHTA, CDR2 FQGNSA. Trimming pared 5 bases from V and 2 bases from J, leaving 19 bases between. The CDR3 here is CASSARDRRTAGNTIYF. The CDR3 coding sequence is TGTGCCAGCAGCGCCCGGGACCGACGGACAGCTGGAAACACCATATATTTT.

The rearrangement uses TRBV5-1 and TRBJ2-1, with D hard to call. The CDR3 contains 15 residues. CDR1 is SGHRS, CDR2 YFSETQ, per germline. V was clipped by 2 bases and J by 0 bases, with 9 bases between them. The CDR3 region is CASSFEVSSYNEQFF. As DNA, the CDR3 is TGCGCCAGCAGCTTCGAGGTCTCCTCCTACAATGAGCAGTTCTTC.

The CDR3 DNA reads TGTGCCAGCAGTTTTAAAAGGGCCAATCAGCCCCAGCATTTT. Its translation is CASSFKRANQPQHF. This sequence joins TRBV27 and TRBJ1-5; D is ambiguous. The CDR3 consists of 14 residues. Germline-derived CDR1 and CDR2 are MNHEY and SMNVEV (reference sequence). V dropped 3 bases and J dropped 3 bases, with 9 bases sitting between them.

CDR3 nucleotides: TGTGCCAGCAGCAACTACCGGGACGGGAACACTGAAGCTTTCTTT. Translated, it gives CASSNYRDGNTEAFF. The chain carries TRBV7-9 and TRBJ1-1; D possibly corresponds to TRBD1 (5 bases). With 5 bases removed from V and 1 base from J, the gap between germline ends came to 14 bases. CDR1 and CDR2 from the germline V gene are SEHNR and FQNEAQ (reference sequence). The CDR3 runs 15 residues. The complete variable domain, with remaining parts taken from reference TRBV7-9 and TRBJ1-1, reads DTGVSQNPRHKITKRGQNVTFRCDPISEHNRLYWYRQTLGQGPEFLTYFQNEAQLEKSRLLSDRFSAERPKGSFSTLEIQRTEQGDSAMYLCASSNYRDGNTEAFFGQGTRLTVV.

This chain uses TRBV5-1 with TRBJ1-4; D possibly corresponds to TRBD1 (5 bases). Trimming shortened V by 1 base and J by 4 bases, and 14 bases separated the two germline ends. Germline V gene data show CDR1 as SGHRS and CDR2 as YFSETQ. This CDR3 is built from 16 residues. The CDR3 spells CASSLTGGRGNEKLFF. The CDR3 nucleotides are TGCGCCAGCAGCTTGACTGGGGGACGGGGTAATGAAAAACTGTTTTTT.

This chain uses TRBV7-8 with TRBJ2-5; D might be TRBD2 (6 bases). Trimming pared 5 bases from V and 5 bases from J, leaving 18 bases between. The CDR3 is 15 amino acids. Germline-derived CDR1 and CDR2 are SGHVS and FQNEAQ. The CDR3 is CASSPGSGVFETQYF. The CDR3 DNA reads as TGTGCCAGCAGCCCAGGATCGGGAGTCTTTGAGACCCAGTACTTC. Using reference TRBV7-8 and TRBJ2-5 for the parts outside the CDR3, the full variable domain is GAGVSQSPRYKVAKRGQDVALRCDPISGHVSLFWYQQALGQGPEFLTYFQNEAQLDKSGLPSDRFFAERPEGSVSTLKIQRTQQEDSAVYLCASSPGSGVFETQYFGPGTRLLVL.

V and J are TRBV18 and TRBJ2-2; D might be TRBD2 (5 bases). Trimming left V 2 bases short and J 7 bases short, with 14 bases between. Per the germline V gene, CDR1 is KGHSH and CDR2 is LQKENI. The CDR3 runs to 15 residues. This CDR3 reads CASSPWDSAVGELFF. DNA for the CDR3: TGTGCCAGCTCACCATGGGATAGCGCGGTCGGGGAGCTGTTTTTT.

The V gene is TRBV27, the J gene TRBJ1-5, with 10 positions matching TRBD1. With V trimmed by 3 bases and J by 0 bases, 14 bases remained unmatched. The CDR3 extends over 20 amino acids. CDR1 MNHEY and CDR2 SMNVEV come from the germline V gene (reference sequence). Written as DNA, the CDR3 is TGTGCCAGCAGTTTTGACGTCCGGGACAGGGGAGTGAATAGCAATCAGCCCCAGCATTTT. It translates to CASSFDVRDRGVNSNQPQHF.